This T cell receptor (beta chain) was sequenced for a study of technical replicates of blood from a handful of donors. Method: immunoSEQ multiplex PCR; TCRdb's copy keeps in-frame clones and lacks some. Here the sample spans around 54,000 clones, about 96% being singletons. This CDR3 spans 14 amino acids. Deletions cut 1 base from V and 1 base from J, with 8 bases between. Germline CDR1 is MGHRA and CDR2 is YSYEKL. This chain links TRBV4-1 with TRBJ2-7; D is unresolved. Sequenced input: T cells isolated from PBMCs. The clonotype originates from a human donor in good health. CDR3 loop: CASSQVGRSYEQYF. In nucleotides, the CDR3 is TGCGCCAGCAGCCAAGTTGGCAGGTCCTACGAGCAGTACTTC.